This record looks at one T cell receptor (beta chain) sequence and its context. The specificity of this receptor is unknown. The sample holds no much larger clone one base away, and base qualities are not on file. In the ViraFEST assay, PBMC were stimulated with viral peptide pools, and TCR sequencing was then used to find antigen-specific CD4+ T cell clonotypes based on their expansion. After about 10 days of culture, CD4+ T cells were isolated with the EasySep CD4+ T cell isolation kit. None of the healthy vaccine recipients had a prior SARS-CoV-2 infection, which was confirmed by nucleocapsid antibody tests that came back negative both before and after vaccination. Around 2 million PBMC per well were cultured in IMDM with 5% human AB serum, roughly 10 IU/ml IL-2 and gentamicin, plus 10 ug/ml peptides. On days 3 and 7, half of the culture medium was replaced with fresh IL-2-containing medium. Unless noted otherwise, every peptide stimulation condition was grown in triplicate wells. Using Ficoll-Paque Plus gradient centrifugation, PBMC were separated from whole blood and then either used fresh or cryopreserved at -140C. The overlapping peptide pools covered the spike proteins of SARS-CoV-2 as well as those of the common cold coronaviruses HCoV-NL63, HCoV-OC43 and HCoV-229E. The QIAamp micro DNA kit was used to extract genomic DNA from the cultured CD4+ T cells.

Receptor libraries were prepared by the immunoSEQ multiplex PCR assay. TCR beta CDR3 sequencing was performed on DNA from the cultured, isolated CD4+ T cells. On the authors' methods: Non-productive TCR sequences were discarded, and reads were trimmed to the CDR3 region, with only CDR3s of 7 or more amino acids retained. The MANAFEST web app was used to identify antigen-specific clonotypes by comparing expansion in peptide wells with expansion in reference cultures. For clones to be considered positive, expansion at FDR<0.05 versus reference and all other wells, an odds ratio above 5, and a frequency above 0.1% in two replicate wells were required. A clonotype was defined as cross-reactive if the clonotype was significantly expanded both in SARS-CoV-2 spike wells and in at least one common cold coronavirus spike condition. Levenshtein distance calculated with the stringdist R package was used to assess CDR3 similarity, and unrooted trees were constructed with ape in R 3.6.1. Entries here come from immuneACCESS through TCRdb and include only in-frame sequences with V and J called. Some clones fail to appear in such tables; in the studies checked, an unresolved V gene covers under half of the shortfall, and the cause of the remainder is unknown. V and J calls and clone size follow that table, whereas D and trimming were derived from the DNA. Across this sample there are tens of thousands of clones, with roughly four fifths seen only once. Around 2.7% of the sample is taken by the ten largest.

The source of the sample is a study of vaccination effects on CD4 cells after COVID-19 (dated by TCRdb to 2021 to 2024). Notes on the research overall: Two doses of either the BNT162b2 or the mRNA-1273 mRNA SARS-CoV-2 vaccine were administered to participants. The study compared SARS-CoV-2 spike-specific CD4+ TCR repertoires before and after mRNA vaccination in COVID-19 convalescent patients and infection-naive vaccine recipients. Altogether, roughly 10 COVID-19 convalescent patients and a few SARS-CoV-2-naive healthy vaccine recipients made up the full study. Cultures from other donors in the study were sequenced with the Oncomine TCR Beta short-read assay on an Illumina iSeq 100.

Beyond this particular receptor, the publication reports: Marked clonal contraction was observed in both infection-induced and vaccine-induced clones at late post-vaccination timepoints, consistent with waning T cell responses. In healthy vaccine recipients, vaccine-induced clones were almost all SARS-CoV-2 mono-reactive, with only 1 of 255 cross-reactive with common cold coronaviruses. Limitations of the study were the small number of convalescent patients and the absence of early post-infection timepoints.

The CDR3 holds 18 amino acids from the cysteine to the phenylalanine. The CDR3 DNA has 54 bases and is translated from base 1. The V end loses 4 bases and the J end loses 2 bases, and a stretch of 22 bases separates them. CDR1 and CDR2 were assigned from the germline V gene as MGHRA and YSYEKL. The sequenced sample was CD4+ T cells from PBMCs cultured with HCoV-NL63 spike peptides, obtained before COVID-19 vaccination. The sample's cell subset or site, from its label and the paper: HCoV-NL63 spike overlapping peptide pool stimulation. The source is a human donor who received a COVID-19 vaccine. The rearrangement combines TRBV4-1 with TRBJ2-3; TRBD1 is a weak D gene call, 5 bases matching. The CDR3 is CASSRRIDSVGSTDTQYF. The nucleotide sequence is given as TGCGCCAGCAGCCGCCGGATTGACAGCGTGGGGTCCACAGATACGCAGTATTTT.